The following is a T cell receptor (beta chain) sequence with its context. Its specificity is unknown. The data are from a study of chemoradiotherapy in HPV16-positive cancers. Whole-study context: Functional T-cell assays on a couple of HPV16-positive patients' cells defined candidate HPV-specific clones and common TCR motifs. The study, taken as a whole, reports: HPV-specific T cells were functionally defined from only a couple of HPV16-positive patients. Candidate HPV-specific clones and E7-related TCR motifs grew in tumor during treatment.

The length of the CDR3 is 11 residues. V was shortened by 3 bases and J by 13 bases, with 12 bases between the two germline ends. Germline CDR1 MNHEY, CDR2 SVGAGI. Using immunoSEQ multiplex PCR, the repertoire was profiled, and TCRdb retains in-frame clones only, with some absent. Among about 5,300 clones listed, 89% were seen once. V usage is TRBV6-5 and J usage is TRBJ1-2; D possibly corresponds to TRBD1 (5 bases). The TCR comes from a human donor with HPV-associated anogenital cancer. Material: blood, obtained from a patient who underwent chemoradiotherapy. DNA for the CDR3: TGTGCCAGCAGTTATCAGGGAGGCGTCACCTTC. Translated, it gives CASSYQGGVTF.